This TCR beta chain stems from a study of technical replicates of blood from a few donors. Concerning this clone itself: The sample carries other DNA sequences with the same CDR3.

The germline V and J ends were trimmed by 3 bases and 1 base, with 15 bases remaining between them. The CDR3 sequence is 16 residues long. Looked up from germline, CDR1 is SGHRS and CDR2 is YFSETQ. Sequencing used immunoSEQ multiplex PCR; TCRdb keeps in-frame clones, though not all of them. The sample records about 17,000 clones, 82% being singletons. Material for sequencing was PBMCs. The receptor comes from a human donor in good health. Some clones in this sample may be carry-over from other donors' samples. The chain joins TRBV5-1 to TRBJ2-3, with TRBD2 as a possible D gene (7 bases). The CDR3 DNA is TGCGCCAGCAGCTCGACGGGGGGCGTAGGCACAGATACGCAGTATTTT. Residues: CASSSTGGVGTDTQYF.